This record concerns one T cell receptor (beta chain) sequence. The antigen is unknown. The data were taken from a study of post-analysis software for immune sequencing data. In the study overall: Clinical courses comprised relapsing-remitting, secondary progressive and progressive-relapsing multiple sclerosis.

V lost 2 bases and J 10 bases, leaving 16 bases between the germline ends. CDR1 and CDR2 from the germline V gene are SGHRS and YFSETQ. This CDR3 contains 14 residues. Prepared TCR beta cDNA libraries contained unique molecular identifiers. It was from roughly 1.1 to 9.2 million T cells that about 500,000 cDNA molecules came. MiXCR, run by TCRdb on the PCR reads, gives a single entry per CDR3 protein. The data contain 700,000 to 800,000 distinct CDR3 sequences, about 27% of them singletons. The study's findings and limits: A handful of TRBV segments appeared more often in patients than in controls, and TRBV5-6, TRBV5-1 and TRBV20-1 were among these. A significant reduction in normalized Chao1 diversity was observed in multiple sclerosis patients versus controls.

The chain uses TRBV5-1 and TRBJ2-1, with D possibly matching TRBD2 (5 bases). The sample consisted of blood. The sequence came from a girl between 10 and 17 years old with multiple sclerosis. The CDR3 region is CASSFENTRYEQFF. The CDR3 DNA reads TGCGCCAGCAGCTTCGAAAATACTAGATACGAGCAGTTCTTC.